This T cell receptor beta chain originates from a study of blood T cell repertoires in COVID-19. The overall study: Material from acute and convalescent COVID-19 was sourced from the United States, Italy and Spain. T cells, B-cell-depleted T cells, or PBMCs provided the cDNA or gDNA that served as material.

The CDR3 has 15 amino acids. Deletions cut 1 base from V and 2 bases from J, with 12 bases between. Germline CDR1 is SGHTA and CDR2 is FQGNSA. Generated by immunoSEQ multiplex PCR, the TCRdb table keeps only in-frame clones and is missing some. The data contain about 150,000 clones, approximately 90% of them singletons. The chain joins TRBV7-2 to TRBJ2-7, with D possibly TRBD1 on 6 matching bases. This TCR came from a woman in her 40s with acute or convalescent COVID-19. Sequenced input: peripheral blood. This CDR3 is CASSLEPTGTYEQYF. The CDR3, as DNA: TGTGCCAGCAGCTTAGAACCGACAGGAACCTACGAGCAGTACTTC.